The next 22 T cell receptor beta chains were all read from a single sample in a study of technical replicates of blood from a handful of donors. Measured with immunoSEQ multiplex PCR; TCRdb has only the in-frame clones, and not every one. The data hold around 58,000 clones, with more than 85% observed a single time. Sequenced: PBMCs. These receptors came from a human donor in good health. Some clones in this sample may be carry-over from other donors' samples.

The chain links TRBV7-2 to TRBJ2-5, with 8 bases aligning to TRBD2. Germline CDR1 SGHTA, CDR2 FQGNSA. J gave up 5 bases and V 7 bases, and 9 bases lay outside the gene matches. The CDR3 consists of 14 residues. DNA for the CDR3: TGTGCCAGCACTACCGGCGGGGGGCGGGAGACCCAGTACTTC. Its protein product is CASTTGGGRETQYF.

The CDR3 coding sequence is TGTGCCAGCAGCGTAGGGGGACAAAATGAGCAGTTCTTC. Protein: CASSVGGQNEQFF. The V and J genes are TRBV9 and TRBJ2-1; a weak D match, TRBD1 (6 bases). The CDR3 has 13 amino acids. Trimming removed 0 bases from V and 7 bases from J, with 8 bases in between. Germline lookup yields CDR1 SGDLS and CDR2 YYNGEE.

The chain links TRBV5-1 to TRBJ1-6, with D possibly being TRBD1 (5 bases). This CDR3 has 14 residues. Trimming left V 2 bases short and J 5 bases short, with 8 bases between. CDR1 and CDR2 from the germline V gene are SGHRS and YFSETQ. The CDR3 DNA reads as TGCGCCAGCAGCTTAGTGACAGATAATTCACCCCTCCACTTT. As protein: CASSLVTDNSPLHF.

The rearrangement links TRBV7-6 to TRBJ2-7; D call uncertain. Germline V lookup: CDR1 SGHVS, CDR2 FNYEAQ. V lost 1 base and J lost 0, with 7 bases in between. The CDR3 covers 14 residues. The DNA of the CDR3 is TGTGCCAGCAGCTTAGGTTTAGACTCCTACGAGCAGTACTTC. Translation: CASSLGLDSYEQYF.

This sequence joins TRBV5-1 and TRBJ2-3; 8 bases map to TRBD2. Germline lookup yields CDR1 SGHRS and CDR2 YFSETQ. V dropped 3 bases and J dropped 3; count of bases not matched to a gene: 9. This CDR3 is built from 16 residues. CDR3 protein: CASSWAKGLVTDTQYF. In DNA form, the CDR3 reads TGCGCCAGCAGCTGGGCCAAGGGACTAGTAACAGATACGCAGTATTTT.

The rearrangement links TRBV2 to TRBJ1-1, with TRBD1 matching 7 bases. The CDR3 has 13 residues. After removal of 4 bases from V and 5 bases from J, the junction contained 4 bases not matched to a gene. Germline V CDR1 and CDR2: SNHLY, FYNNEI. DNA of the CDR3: TGTGCCAGCAGTGGACAGGGTTCGACTGAAGCTTTCTTT. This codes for CASSGQGSTEAFF.

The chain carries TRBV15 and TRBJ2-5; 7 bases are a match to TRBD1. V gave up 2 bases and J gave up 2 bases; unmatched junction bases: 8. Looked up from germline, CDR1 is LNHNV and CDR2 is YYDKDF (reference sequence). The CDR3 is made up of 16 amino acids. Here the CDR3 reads CATSRLTGARQETQYF. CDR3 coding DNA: TGTGCCACCAGCAGACTTACAGGGGCCAGACAAGAGACCCAGTACTTC.

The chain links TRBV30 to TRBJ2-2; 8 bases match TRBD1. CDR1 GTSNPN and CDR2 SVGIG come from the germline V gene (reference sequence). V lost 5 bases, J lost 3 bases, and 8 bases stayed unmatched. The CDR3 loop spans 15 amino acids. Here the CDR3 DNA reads TGTGCCTGGTTAACAGGGGGAAGGGACACCGGGGAGCTGTTTTTT. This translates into CAWLTGGRDTGELFF. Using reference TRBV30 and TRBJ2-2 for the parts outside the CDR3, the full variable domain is SQTIHQWPATLVQPVGSPLSLECTVEGTSNPNLYWYRQAAGRGLQLLFYSVGIGQISSEVPQNLSASRPQDRQFILSSKKLLLSDSGFYLCAWLTGGRDTGELFFGEGSRLTVL.

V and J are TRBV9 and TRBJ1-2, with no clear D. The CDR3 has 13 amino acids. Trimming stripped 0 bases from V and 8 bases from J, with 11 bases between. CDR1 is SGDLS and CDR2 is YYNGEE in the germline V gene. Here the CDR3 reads CASSVDGRSGYTF. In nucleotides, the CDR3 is TGTGCCAGCAGCGTAGATGGGAGGTCCGGCTACACCTTC.

CDR3 in DNA: TGCGCCAGCAGCTTGGAGTTCGCCCCGAGGAACACCGGGGAGCTGTTTTTT. It is translated as CASSLEFAPRNTGELFF. The chain uses TRBV5-1 and TRBJ2-2; D is unresolved. The CDR3 spans 17 residues. In germline, CDR1 is SGHRS, CDR2 YFSETQ. Trimming left V 0 bases short and J 1 base short, with 13 bases between.

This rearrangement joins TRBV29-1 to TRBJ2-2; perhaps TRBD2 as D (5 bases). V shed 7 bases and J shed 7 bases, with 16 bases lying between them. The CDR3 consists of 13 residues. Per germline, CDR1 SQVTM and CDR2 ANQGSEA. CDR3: CSAPLGGGGELFF. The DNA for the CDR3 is TGCAGCGCCCCGTTAGGAGGCGGCGGGGAGCTGTTTTTT.

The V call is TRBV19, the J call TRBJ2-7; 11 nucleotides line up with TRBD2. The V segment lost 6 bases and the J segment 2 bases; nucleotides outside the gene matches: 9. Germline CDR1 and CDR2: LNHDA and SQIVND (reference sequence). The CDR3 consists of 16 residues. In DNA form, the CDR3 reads TGTGCCAGTAGCCCACCTAGCGGGAGGAACCCCTACGAGCAGTACTTC. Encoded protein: CASSPPSGRNPYEQYF.

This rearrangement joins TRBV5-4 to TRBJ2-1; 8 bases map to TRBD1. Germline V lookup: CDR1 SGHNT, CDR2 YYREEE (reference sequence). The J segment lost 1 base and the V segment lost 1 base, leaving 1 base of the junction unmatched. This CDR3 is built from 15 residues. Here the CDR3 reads CASSLTGGSYNEQFF. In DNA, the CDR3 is TGTGCCAGCAGCTTGACAGGGGGATCCTACAATGAGCAGTTCTTC.

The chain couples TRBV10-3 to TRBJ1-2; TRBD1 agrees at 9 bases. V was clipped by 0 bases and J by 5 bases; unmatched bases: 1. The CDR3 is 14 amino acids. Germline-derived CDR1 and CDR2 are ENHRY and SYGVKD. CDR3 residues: CAISESTGGYGYTF. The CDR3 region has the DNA TGTGCCATCAGTGAGTCGACAGGGGGATATGGCTACACCTTC.

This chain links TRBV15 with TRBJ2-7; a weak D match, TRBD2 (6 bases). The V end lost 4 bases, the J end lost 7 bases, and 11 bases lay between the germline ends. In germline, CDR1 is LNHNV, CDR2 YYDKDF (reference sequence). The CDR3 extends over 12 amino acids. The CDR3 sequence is CATSNRDSEQYF. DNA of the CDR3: TGTGCCACCAGCAACCGGGACTCAGAGCAGTACTTC.

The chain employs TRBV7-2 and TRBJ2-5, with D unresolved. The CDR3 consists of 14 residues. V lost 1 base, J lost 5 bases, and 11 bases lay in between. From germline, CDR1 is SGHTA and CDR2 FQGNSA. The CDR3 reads CASSLGAPPETQYF. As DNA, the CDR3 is TGTGCCAGCAGCTTAGGGGCCCCCCCGGAGACCCAGTACTTC.

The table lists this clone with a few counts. The CDR3 DNA is TGTGCCAGCAGCCCCGCGGACACAGGGGCCAACTATGGCTACACCTTC. It codes for CASSPADTGANYGYTF. V is TRBV7-9 and J is TRBJ1-2, with 7 positions matching TRBD1. Germline values: CDR1 SEHNR, CDR2 FQNEAQ (reference sequence). V shed 5 bases, J shed 2 bases, and the junction held 11 bases outside the gene matches. The CDR3 spans 16 residues.

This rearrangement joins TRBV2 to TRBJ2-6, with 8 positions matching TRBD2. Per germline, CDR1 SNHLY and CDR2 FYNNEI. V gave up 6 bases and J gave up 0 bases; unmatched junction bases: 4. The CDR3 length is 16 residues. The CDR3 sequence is CASRTSVTSGANVLTF. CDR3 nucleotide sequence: TGTGCCAGCAGGACTAGCGTAACCTCTGGGGCCAACGTCCTGACTTTC.

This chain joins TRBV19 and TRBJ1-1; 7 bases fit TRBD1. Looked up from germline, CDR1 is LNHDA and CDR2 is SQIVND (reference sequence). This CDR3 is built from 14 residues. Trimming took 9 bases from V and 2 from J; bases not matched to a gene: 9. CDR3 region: CASQNRGGNTEAFF. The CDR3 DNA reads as TGTGCCAGCCAGAACAGGGGCGGCAACACTGAAGCTTTCTTT.

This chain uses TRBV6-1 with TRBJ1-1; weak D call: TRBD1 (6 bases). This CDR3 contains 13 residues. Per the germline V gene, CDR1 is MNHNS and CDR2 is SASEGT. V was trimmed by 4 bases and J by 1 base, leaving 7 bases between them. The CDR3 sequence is CASSVQGNTEAFF. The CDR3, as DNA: TGTGCCAGCAGTGTACAGGGGAACACTGAAGCTTTCTTT.

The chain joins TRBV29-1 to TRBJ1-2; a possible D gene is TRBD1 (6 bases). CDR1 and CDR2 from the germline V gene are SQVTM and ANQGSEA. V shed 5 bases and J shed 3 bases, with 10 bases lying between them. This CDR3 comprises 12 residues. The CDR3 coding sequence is TGCAGCGTTCCCCAGGGGTACTATGGCTACACCTTC. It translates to CSVPQGYYGYTF.

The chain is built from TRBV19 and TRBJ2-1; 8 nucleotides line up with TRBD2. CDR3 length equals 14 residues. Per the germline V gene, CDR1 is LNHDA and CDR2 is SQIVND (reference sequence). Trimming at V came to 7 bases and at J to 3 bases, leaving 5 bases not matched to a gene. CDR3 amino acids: CASKTSGYYNEQFF. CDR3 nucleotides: TGTGCCAGTAAAACTAGCGGATACTACAATGAGCAGTTCTTC.